The 3 T cell receptor beta chains reported below all come from one sample, sequenced in a study of cytomegalovirus exposure and HLA in healthy donors. The primer mix had 60 Vbeta and 13 Jbeta primers. The data were produced by immunoSEQ multiplex PCR, yet TCRdb's version contains in-frame clones alone and is incomplete. The sample contains about 140,000 clones, around 81% of which appear only once. The material sequenced was PBMCs. Receptor source: a man between 40 and 49 years old in good health and CMV-seropositive.

The V and J genes are TRBV28 and TRBJ1-1, with no clear D. This CDR3 has 12 residues. Trimming removed 6 bases at V and 7 bases at J, with 12 bases between. The germline gives CDR1 MDHEN, CDR2 SYDVKM. DNA for the CDR3: TGTGCCAGCAGCCAAATAGCGGTTGAAGCTTTCTTT. As protein: CASSQIAVEAFF.

This clone has more than one count but fewer than ten. The CDR3 region is CASSLKPGDTEAFF. In DNA form, the CDR3 reads TGTGCCAGCAGCTTAAAGCCGGGGGACACTGAAGCTTTCTTT. The rearrangement uses TRBV7-2 and TRBJ1-1; TRBD1 is a possible D gene (5 bases). The V and J ends lost 2 bases and 3 bases respectively, with 10 bases between them. This CDR3 is built from 14 residues. Germline V gene data show CDR1 as SGHTA and CDR2 as FQGNSA.

The genes are TRBV15 and TRBJ2-3, with unresolved D. CDR1 and CDR2 (germline): LNHNV, YYDKDF (reference sequence). The CDR3 is 13 residues long. Trimming took 2 bases from V and 1 from J, leaving 4 bases between them. CDR3 bases: TGTGCCACCAGCAGACAGGGCACAGATACGCAGTATTTT. This translates into CATSRQGTDTQYF.